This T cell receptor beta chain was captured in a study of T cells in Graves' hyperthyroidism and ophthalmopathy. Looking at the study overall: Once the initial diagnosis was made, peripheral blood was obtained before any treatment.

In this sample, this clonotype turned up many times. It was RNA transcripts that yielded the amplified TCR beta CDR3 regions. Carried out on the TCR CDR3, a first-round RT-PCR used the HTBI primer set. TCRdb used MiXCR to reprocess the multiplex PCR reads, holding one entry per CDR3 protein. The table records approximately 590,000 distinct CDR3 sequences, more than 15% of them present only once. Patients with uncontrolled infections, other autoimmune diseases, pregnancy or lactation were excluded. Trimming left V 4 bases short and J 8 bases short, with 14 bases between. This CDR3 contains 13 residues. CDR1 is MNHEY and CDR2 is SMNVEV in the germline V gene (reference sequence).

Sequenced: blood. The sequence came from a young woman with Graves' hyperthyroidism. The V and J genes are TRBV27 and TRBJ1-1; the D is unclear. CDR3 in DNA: TGTGCCAGCAGTTCCCCGTTAGGCGTCGAAGCTTTCTTT. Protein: CASSSPLGVEAFF.